This T cell receptor (beta chain) was sequenced during a study of blood T cell repertoires in COVID-19 (dated by TCRdb to 2018 to 2020). Study-level background: Samples from collaborators originated in the United States, Italy and Spain and spanned both the acute and convalescent phases of COVID-19. Samples came from the ongoing ImmuneRACE study (first 160 participants) plus 1,254 subjects from 6 global collaborators. Subjects who had been exposed to COVID-19, were actively infected with it, or had recovered from it provided the deeply sampled blood TCRbeta repertoires that made up the dataset. The repertoires were released in a freely available public database intended as a resource for research on the immune response to SARS-CoV-2. HLA class I and class II types, where available, came from metadata supplied by the sample provider rather than from assay-based typing. The sample metadata nearly always contained a de-identified subject ID, COVID-19 status, age in years and sex. The prospective study material was composed of cDNA or gDNA derived from T cells, B-cell-depleted T cells, or PBMCs. What the study reported, not specific to this receptor: The quantity of clinical and demographic metadata differed by source and by participant and was supplied without curation.

TCRbeta CDR3 regions were amplified from genomic DNA using the immunoSEQ Assay, a bias-controlled multiplex PCR. The source study handled its data this way. The number of nucleated cells in each sample was estimated from the amplification of reference gene primers within the assay. To quantify the absolute abundance of each unique TCRbeta CDR3 rearrangement, sequence reads were collapsed and filtered. For each sample, productive Simpson clonality was calculated as the square root of Simpson's diversity index across productive rearrangements. TCRdb provides this immuneACCESS table in a form limited to in-frame rearrangements. Some clones are lacking; in checked studies, under half of them reflect an unresolved V gene, and why the rest are absent is not known. The V and J calls and clone size were taken over from that table, and D and trimming were inferred from the DNA. The sample table contains approximately 380,000 clones; only one count was recorded for more than 70% of them. The ten biggest clones cover approximately 1.2% of the sample.

Participants in the prospective study were enrolled through a virtual design, were aged roughly 18 to 100 years, and lived in roughly 26 United States geographic areas. Cohort assignment in the prospective study relied on participant-reported clinical history from a screening survey and a study questionnaire. ImmuneRACE Cohort 3 recovered participants were defined by two consecutive negative NP/OP PCR tests, healthcare professional clearance, or symptom resolution. In the prospective study, mobile phlebotomists collected whole blood, serum and a nasopharyngeal or oropharyngeal swab from each participant. Prospective study participants could optionally give additional blood draws and questionnaires over an approximately 2-month period. Blood samples from the prospective study were shipped frozen or at room temperature prior to DNA extraction. Deletion took 1 base off V and 3 bases off J, with a span of 12 bases between the germline ends. The CDR3 spans 15 residues, from the cysteine through the phenylalanine. Left in the record is the CDR3 DNA by itself, 45 bases read in frame from the first base. CDR1 and CDR2, looked up from the germline V gene, are SGHAT and FQNNGV.

A note on this clone: It lacks a known antigen. It has no much larger one-base neighbor in the sample; base qualities were not kept.

The specimen was PBMCs or T cells enriched from blood (not recorded which). The chain uses TRBV11-2 and TRBJ1-2; the D gene cannot be resolved reliably. The receptor comes from a woman aged 18-29 years who had recovered from COVID-19. Here is the DNA: TGTGCCAGCAGCTTAGGATCTGGGGAGTACTATGGCTACACCTTC. This sequence encodes CASSLGSGEYYGYTF.